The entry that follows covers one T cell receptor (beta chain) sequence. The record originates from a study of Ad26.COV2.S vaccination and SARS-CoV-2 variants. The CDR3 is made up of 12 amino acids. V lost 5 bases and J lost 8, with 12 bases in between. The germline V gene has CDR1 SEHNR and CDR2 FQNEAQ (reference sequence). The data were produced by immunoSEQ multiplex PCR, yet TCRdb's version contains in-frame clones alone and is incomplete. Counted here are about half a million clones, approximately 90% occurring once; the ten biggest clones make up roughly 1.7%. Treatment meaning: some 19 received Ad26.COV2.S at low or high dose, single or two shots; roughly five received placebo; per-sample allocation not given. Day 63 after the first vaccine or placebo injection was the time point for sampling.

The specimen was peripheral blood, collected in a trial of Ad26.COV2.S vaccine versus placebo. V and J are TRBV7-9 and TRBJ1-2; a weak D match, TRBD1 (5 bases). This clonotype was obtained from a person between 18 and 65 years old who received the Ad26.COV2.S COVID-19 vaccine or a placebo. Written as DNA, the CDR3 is TGTGCCAGCAGCCCCGGGACGATCGGCTACACCTTC. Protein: CASSPGTIGYTF. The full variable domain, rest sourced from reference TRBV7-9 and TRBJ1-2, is DTGVSQNPRHKITKRGQNVTFRCDPISEHNRLYWYRQTLGQGPEFLTYFQNEAQLEKSRLLSDRFSAERPKGSFSTLEIQRTEQGDSAMYLCASSPGTIGYTFGSGTRLTVV.